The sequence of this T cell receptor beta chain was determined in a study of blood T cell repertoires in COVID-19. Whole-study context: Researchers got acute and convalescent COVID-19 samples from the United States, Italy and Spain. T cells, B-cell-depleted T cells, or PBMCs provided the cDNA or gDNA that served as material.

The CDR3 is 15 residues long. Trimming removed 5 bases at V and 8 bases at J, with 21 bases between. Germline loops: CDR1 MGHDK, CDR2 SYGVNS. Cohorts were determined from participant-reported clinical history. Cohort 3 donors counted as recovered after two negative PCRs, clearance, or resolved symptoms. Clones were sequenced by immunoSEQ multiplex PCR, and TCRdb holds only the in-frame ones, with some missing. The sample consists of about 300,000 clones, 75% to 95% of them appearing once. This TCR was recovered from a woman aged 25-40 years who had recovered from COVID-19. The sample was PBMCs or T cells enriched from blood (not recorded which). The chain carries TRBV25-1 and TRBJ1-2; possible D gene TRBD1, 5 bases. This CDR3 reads CASSTSTDLHGGYTF. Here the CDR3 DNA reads TGTGCCAGCAGTACCTCGACAGATCTCCACGGGGGCTACACCTTC.